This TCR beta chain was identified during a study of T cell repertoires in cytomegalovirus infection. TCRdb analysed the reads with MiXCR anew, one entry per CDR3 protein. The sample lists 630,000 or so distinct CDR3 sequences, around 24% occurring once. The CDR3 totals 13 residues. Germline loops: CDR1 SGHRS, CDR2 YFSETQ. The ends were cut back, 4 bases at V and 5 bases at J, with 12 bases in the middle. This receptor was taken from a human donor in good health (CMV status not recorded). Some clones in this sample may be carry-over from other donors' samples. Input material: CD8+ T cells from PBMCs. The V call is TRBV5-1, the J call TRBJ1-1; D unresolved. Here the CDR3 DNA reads TGCGCCAGCAGCAAAAACAGTCTAACTGAAGCTTTCTTT. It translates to CASSKNSLTEAFF. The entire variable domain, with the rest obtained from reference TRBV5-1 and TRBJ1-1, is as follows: KAGVTQTPRYLIKTRGQQVTLSCSPISGHRSVSWYQQTPGQGLQFLFEYFSETQRNKGNFPGRFSGRQFSNSRSEMNVSTLELGDSALYLCASSKNSLTEAFFGQGTRLTVV.